This T cell receptor (beta chain) stems from a study of shared clonotypes between healthy human individuals. Several immunoSEQ plates held equal portions of the genomic DNA taken from each subset. Replicate PCRs for sorted subsets used around 200 ng DNA; this equaled 33,000 or so T cell genomes. Assay: immunoSEQ multiplex PCR; the TCRdb copy retains only in-frame clones and omits some. The data show about 2.5 million clones, 85% to 95% seen once. The CDR3 covers 15 residues. Germline lookup yields CDR1 WNHNN and CDR2 SYGVQD (reference sequence). V was clipped by 3 bases and J by 7 bases; unmatched bases: 2. Regarding this clone: Its antigen is unidentified.

Findings and limits, study-wide: In this cohort, only blood was sampled, and tissue repertoires likely differ.

The split of CD4+ cells yielded CD45RA+ naive and CD45RA-negative memory subsets. This rearrangement joins TRBV10-1 to TRBJ2-3; 15 positions agree with TRBD2. The sequenced sample was naive CD4+ T cells from PBMCs. Stated subset: CD45RA+ positively selected. This TCR was sampled from a man between 18 and 35 years old in good health. Some clones in this sample may be carry-over from other donors' samples. As DNA, the CDR3 is TGCGCCAGCAGTGATGGACTAGCGGGAGGGAATACGCAGTATTTT. This gives the protein CASSDGLAGGNTQYF.